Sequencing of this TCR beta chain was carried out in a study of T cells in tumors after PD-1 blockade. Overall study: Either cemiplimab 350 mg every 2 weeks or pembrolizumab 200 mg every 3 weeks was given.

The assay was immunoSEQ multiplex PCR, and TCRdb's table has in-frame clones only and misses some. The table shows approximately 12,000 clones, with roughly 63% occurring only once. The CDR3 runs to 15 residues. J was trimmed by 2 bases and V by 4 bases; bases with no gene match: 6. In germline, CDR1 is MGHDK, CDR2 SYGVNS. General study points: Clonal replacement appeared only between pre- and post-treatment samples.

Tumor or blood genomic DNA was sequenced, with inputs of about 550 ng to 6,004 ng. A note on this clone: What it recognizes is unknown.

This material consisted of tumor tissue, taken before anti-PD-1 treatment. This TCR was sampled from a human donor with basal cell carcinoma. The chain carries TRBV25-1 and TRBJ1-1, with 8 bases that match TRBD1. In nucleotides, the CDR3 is TGTGCCAGCAGTGGCAACAGGGGGGTCAACACTGAAGCTTTCTTT. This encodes CASSGNRGVNTEAFF. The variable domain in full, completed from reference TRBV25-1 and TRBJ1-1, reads EADIYQTPRYLVIGTGKKITLECSQTMGHDKMYWYQQDPGMELHLIHYSYGVNSTEKGDLSSESTVSRIRTEHFPLTLESARPSHTSQYLCASSGNRGVNTEAFFGQGTRLTVV.